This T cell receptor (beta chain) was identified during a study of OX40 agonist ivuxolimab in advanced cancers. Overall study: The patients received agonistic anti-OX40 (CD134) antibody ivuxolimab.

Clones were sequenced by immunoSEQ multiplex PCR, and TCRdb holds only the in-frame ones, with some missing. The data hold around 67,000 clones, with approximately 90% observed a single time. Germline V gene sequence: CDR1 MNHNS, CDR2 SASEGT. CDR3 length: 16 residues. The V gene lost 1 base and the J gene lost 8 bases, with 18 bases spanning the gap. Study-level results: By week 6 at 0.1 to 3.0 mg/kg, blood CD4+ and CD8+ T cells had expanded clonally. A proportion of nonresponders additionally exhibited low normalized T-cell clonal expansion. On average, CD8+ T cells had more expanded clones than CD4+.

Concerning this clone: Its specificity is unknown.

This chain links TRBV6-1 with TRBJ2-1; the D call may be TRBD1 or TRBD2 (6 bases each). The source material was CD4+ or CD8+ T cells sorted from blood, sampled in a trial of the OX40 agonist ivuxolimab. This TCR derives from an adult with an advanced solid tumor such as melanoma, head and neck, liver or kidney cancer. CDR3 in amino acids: CASSEGRGAGIDEQFF. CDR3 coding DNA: TGTGCCAGCAGTGAAGGAAGGGGGGCAGGGATCGATGAGCAGTTCTTC.